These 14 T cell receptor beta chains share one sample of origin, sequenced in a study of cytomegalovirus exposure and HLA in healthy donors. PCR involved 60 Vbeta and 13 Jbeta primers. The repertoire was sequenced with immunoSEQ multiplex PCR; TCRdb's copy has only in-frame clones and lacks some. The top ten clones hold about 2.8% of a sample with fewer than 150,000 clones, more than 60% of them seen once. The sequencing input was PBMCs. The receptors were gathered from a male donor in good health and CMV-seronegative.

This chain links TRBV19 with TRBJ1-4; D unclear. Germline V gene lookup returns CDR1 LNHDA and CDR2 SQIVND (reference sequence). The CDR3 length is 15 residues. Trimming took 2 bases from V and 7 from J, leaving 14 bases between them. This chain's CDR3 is CASSIIGGIAEKLFF. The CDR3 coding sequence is TGTGCCAGTAGTATAATCGGCGGTATTGCTGAAAAACTGTTTTTT. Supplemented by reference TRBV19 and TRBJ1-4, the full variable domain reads DGGITQSPKYLFRKEGQNVTLSCEQNLNHDAMYWYRQDPGQGLRLIYYSQIVNDFQKGDIAEGYSVSREKKESFPLTVTSAQKNPTAFYLCASSIIGGIAEKLFFGSGTQLSVL.

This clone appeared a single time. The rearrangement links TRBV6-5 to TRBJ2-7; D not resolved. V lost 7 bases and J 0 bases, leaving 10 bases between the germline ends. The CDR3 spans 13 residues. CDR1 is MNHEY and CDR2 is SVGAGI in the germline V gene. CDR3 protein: CASTNGFSYEQYF. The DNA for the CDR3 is TGTGCCAGCACCAACGGGTTCTCCTACGAGCAGTACTTC.

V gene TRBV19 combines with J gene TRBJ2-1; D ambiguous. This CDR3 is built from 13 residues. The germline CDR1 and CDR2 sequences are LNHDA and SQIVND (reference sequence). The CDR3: CAVASTSYNEQFF. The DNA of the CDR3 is TGTGCGGTAGCATCGACCTCCTACAATGAGCAGTTCTTC.

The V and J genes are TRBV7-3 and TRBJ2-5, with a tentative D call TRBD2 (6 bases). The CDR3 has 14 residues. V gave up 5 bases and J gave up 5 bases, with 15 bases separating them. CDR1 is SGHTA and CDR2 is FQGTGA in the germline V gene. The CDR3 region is CASSPYGGDETQYF. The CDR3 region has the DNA TGTGCCAGCAGCCCGTACGGAGGGGATGAGACCCAGTACTTC.

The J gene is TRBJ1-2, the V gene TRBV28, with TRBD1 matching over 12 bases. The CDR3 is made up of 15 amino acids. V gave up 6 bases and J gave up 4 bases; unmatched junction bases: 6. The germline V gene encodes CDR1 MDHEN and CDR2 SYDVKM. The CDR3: CASRAGQGAPYGYTF. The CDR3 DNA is TGTGCCAGCAGAGCGGGACAGGGGGCGCCCTATGGCTACACCTTC.

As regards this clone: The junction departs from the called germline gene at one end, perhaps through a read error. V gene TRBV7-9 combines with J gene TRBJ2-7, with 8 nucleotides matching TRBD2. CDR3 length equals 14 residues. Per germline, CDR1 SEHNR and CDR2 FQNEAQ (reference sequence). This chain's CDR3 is CSSSLALSGGEQYF. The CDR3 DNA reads TGTTCCAGCAGCTTAGCACTAAGCGGGGGCGAGCAGTACTTC.

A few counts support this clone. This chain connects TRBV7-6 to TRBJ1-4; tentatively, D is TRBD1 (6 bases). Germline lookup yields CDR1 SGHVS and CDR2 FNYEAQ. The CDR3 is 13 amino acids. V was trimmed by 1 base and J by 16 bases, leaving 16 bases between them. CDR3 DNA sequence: TGTGCCAGCAGCTTAGGGCCTGACAGGAATCAGTTTTTT. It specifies CASSLGPDRNQFF.

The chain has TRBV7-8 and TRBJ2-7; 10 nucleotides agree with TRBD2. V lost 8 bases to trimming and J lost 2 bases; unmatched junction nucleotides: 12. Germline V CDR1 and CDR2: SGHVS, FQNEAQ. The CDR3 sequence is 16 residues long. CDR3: CASRSIGLAGAYEQYF. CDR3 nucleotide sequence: TGTGCCAGCCGCTCTATCGGCCTAGCGGGAGCCTACGAGCAGTACTTC.

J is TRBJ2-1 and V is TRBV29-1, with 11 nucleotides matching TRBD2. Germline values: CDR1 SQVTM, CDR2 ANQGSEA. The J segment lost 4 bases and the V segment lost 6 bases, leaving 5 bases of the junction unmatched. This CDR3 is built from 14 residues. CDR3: CSVPSGGLYNEQFF. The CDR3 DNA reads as TGCAGCGTCCCTAGCGGGGGGTTATACAATGAGCAGTTCTTC.

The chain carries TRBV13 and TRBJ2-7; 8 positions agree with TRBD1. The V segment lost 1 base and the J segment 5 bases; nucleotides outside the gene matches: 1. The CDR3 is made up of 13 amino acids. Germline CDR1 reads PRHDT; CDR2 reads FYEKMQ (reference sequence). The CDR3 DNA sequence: TGTGCCAGCAGCTTAGCAGGGGGCAACGAGCAGTACTTC. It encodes CASSLAGGNEQYF.

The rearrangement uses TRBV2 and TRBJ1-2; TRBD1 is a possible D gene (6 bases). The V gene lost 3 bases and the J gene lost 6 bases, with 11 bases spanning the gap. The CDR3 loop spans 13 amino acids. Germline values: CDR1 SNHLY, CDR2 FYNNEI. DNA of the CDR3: TGTGCCAGCAGTGAGCAGGGGTCTCATGGCTACACCTTC. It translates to CASSEQGSHGYTF.

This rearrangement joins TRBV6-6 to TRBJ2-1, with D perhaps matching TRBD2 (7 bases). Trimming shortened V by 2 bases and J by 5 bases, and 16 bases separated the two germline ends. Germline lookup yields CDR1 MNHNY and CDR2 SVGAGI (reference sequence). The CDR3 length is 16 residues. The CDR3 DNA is TGTGCCAGCAGTTACCCGAGGGCGGGGGCAAACAATGAGCAGTTCTTC. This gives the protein CASSYPRAGANNEQFF.

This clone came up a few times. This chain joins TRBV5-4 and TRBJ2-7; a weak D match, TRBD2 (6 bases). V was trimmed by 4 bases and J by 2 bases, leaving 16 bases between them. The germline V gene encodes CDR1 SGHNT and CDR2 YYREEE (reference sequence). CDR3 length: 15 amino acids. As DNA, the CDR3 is TGTGCCAGCAGCCCCCTGGGCGGGACCCCCTACGAGCAGTACTTC. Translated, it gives CASSPLGGTPYEQYF.

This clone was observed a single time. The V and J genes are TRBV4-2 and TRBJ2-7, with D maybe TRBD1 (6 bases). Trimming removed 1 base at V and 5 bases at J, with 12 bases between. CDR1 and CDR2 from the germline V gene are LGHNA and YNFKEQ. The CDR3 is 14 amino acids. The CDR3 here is CASSQGNRVDEQYF. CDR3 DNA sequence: TGTGCCAGCAGCCAAGGTAACAGGGTAGACGAGCAGTACTTC.